One and the same sample provided the 10 T cell receptor beta chains below, sequenced in a study of blood T cell repertoires in COVID-19. Produced via immunoSEQ multiplex PCR; TCRdb's table is partial and in-frame only. The table includes around 250,000 clones, 82% detected once. Sample: PBMCs or T cells enriched from blood (not recorded which). The receptors come from a man in his forties who had recovered from COVID-19.

V is TRBV6-5 and J is TRBJ1-3, with D possibly being TRBD1 (5 bases). With 8 bases removed from V and 4 bases from J, the gap between germline ends came to 15 bases. The CDR3 is made up of 14 amino acids. Germline V gene data show CDR1 as MNHEY and CDR2 as SVGAGI. As DNA, the CDR3 is TGTGCCAGCGGTCGGGGGGGGGTGGGAAACACCATATATTTT. Translated: CASGRGGVGNTIYF.

The count of this clone is one. The chain has TRBV5-4 and TRBJ2-2; a possible D gene is TRBD2 (6 bases). The germline V and J ends were trimmed by 0 bases and 1 base, with 10 bases remaining between them. This CDR3 has 16 amino acids. The V gene's germline CDR1 is SGHNT and CDR2 YYREEE (reference sequence). In nucleotides, the CDR3 is TGTGCCAGCAGCTTGGGTGGCGGGGTGAACACCGGGGAGCTGTTTTTT. As protein: CASSLGGGVNTGELFF.

Only a few counts were recorded for this clone. The rearrangement links TRBV5-1 to TRBJ2-7; 10 nucleotides agree with TRBD2. J lost 5 bases, V lost 0 bases, and 5 bases had no gene match. The V gene's germline CDR1 is SGHRS and CDR2 YFSETQ. This CDR3 is 15 amino acids long. The CDR3 coding sequence is TGCGCCAGCAGCTTGGCTGGGGGGACTAGCGACGAGCAGTACTTC. This sequence encodes CASSLAGGTSDEQYF.

This chain joins TRBV28 and TRBJ2-1; 14 nucleotides agree with TRBD2. V trimming: 6 bases; J trimming: 0 bases; junction bases outside the gene matches: 10. Germline CDR1 is MDHEN and CDR2 is SYDVKM. This CDR3 region has 19 residues. The CDR3 sequence is CASRLTGLAGESSYNEQFF. CDR3 nucleotide sequence: TGTGCCAGCAGACTAACGGGACTAGCGGGGGAGAGCTCCTACAATGAGCAGTTCTTC. The full variable domain, in which reference TRBV28 and TRBJ2-1 provide the parts outside the CDR3, is DVKVTQSSRYLVKRTGEKVFLECVQDMDHENMFWYRQDPGLGLRLIYFSYDVKMKEKGDIPEGYSVSREKKERFSLILESASTNQTSMYLCASRLTGLAGESSYNEQFFGPGTRLTVL.

This clone came up a few times. The genes are TRBV19 and TRBJ2-1; no reliable D call. From germline, CDR1 is LNHDA and CDR2 SQIVND (reference sequence). V dropped 2 bases and J dropped 4 bases, with 9 bases sitting between them. The CDR3 runs to 14 residues. CDR3 in amino acids: CASSIIGGYNEQFF. The DNA of the CDR3 is TGTGCCAGTAGTATAATAGGCGGTTACAATGAGCAGTTCTTC.

The chain recombines TRBV29-1 with TRBJ2-7; maybe TRBD2 (6 bases). CDR1 and CDR2 from the germline V gene are SQVTM and ANQGSEA. V lost 7 bases to trimming and J lost 1 base, with 14 bases between them. This CDR3 is built from 13 residues. Here the CDR3 DNA reads TGCAGCGGTCTTGTAGCGGATTCCTACGAGCAGTACTTC. Residues: CSGLVADSYEQYF.

This sequence joins TRBV4-1 and TRBJ1-4; 9 bases are a match to TRBD1. V was clipped by 3 bases and J by 10 bases; unmatched bases: 9. The CDR3 is made up of 15 amino acids. Germline lookup yields CDR1 MGHRA and CDR2 YSYEKL. CDR3 amino acids: CASSQAGQGRRKLFF. For the CDR3, the DNA is TGCGCCAGCAGCCAGGCTGGACAGGGGAGAAGAAAACTGTTTTTT.

V usage is TRBV3-1 (or the pseudogene TRBV3-2) and J usage is TRBJ2-1, with D possibly being TRBD1 (6 bases). The CDR3 has 12 amino acids. Per germline, CDR1 LGHDT and CDR2 YNNKEL (reference sequence). V lost 4 bases, J lost 15 bases, and 16 bases lay in between. The CDR3 nucleotides are TGTGCCAGCAGCCTCTCTACTAGGGGGAGGTTCTTC. Translating gives CASSLSTRGRFF.

V usage is TRBV2 and J usage is TRBJ2-3; perhaps TRBD1 as D (6 bases). The CDR3 length is 15 residues. Trimming stripped 4 bases from V and 2 bases from J, with 13 bases between. CDR1 is SNHLY, CDR2 FYNNEI, per germline. This CDR3 reads CASSVSQGNTDTQYF. CDR3 bases: TGTGCCAGCAGTGTCTCTCAGGGGAACACAGATACGCAGTATTTT.

This clone has a count of ten or more. The CDR3 DNA sequence: TGTGCCAGCAGCACTGGACAGAGCTCCTACAATGAGCAGTTCTTC. Amino acids: CASSTGQSSYNEQFF. V is TRBV7-6 and J is TRBJ2-1; perhaps TRBD1 as D (6 bases). CDR3 length: 15 amino acids. Deletions cut 5 bases from V and 0 bases from J, with 11 bases between. CDR1 and CDR2 from the germline V gene are SGHVS and FNYEAQ.